This entry describes one T cell receptor beta chain. Its target is unknown. This CDR3 is 14 amino acids long. Germline assignment: CDR1 MNHEY and CDR2 SVGAGI. V was pared by 7 bases and J by 4 bases, with 13 bases between. The primer mix had 60 Vbeta and 13 Jbeta primers. The repertoire was sequenced with immunoSEQ multiplex PCR; TCRdb's copy has only in-frame clones and lacks some. Among 200,000 to 250,000 clones, about 84% were seen once, and the ten largest hold 1.3%. The sample is drawn from a study of cytomegalovirus exposure and HLA in healthy donors. Study results and caveats: The authors considered a cluster of highly shared sequence variants likely to be a sequencing artifact.

This rearrangement joins TRBV6-5 to TRBJ2-2; D is ambiguous. The TCR originated in a human donor in good health. What was sequenced was PBMCs. DNA of the CDR3: TGTGCCAGCACCCCGGAAACGGGCACCGGGGAGCTGTTTTTT. Amino acid sequence: CASTPETGTGELFF.